Listed below are T cell receptor beta chains from one sample, sequenced in a study of identifying expanded T cells in peripheral blood. Repertoires were generated with immunoSEQ multiplex PCR, while TCRdb's copy carries only in-frame clones and drops some. The sample includes approximately 97,000 clones, about 91% of them seen just once. The sample consisted of blood. Every receptor here comes from a person aged 18-70 years in good health. CDR3s include the opening cysteine and the closing phenylalanine or tryptophan. D genes are given only for firm matches. Some rows mark clone size as missing; the rest say once, few, many or name a class of expanded clone.

D gene	clone size	V gene	J gene	CDR3 length	CDR3 protein	CDR3 DNA
.	.	TRBV5-1	TRBJ1-6	14	CASSSDIGISPLHF	TGCGCCAGCAGCTCGGACATAGGCATTTCACCCCTCCACTTT
TRBD2	.	TRBV14	TRBJ2-3	17	CASSQLAGGTSTDTQYF	TGTGCCAGCAGCCAACTAGCGGGAGGGACTAGCACAGATACGCAGTATTTT
TRBD2	.	TRBV11-3	TRBJ2-3	13	CASRAGGTDTQYF	TGTGCCAGCAGGGCGGGAGGCACAGATACGCAGTATTTT
.	.	TRBV7-9	TRBJ2-5	16	CASSLARGGRQETQYF	TGTGCCAGCAGCTTAGCGCGAGGGGGGAGGCAAGAGACCCAGTACTTC
.	few	TRBV2	TRBJ2-7	12	CASSVGTVEQYF	TGTGCCAGCAGTGTAGGGACGGTGGAGCAGTACTTC
TRBD1	.	TRBV2	TRBJ1-1	12	CASRGQGAEAFF	TGTGCCAGCAGGGGACAGGGGGCAGAAGCTTTCTTT
.	few	TRBV5-1	TRBJ2-7	13	CASSLEARGEQYF	TGCGCCAGCAGCTTGGAGGCCCGAGGGGAGCAGTACTTC
.	.	TRBV2	TRBJ2-7	13	CASSMARGHEQYF	TGTGCCAGCAGTATGGCCAGGGGCCACGAGCAGTACTTC
TRBD2	.	TRBV28	TRBJ2-2	15	CASRRGGSGSGELFF	TGTGCCAGCAGACGAGGCGGGAGTGGTTCCGGGGAGCTGTTTTTT
TRBD1	.	TRBV28	TRBJ1-2	13	CASSWGQGDGYTF	TGTGCCAGCAGTTGGGGACAGGGAGACGGCTACACCTTC
.	.	TRBV4-3	TRBJ1-1	16	CASSLRGGFREGEAFF	TGCGCCAGCAGCCTGAGAGGGGGATTCAGGGAGGGTGAAGCTTTCTTT
.	.	TRBV6-1	TRBJ2-1	11	CASSGLREQFF	TGTGCCAGCAGTGGACTGAGGGAGCAGTTCTTC
.	.	TRBV15	TRBJ1-2	14	CATSRVAGNYGYTF	TGTGCCACCAGCAGAGTTGCGGGGAACTATGGCTACACCTTC
.	.	TRBV19	TRBJ1-5	16	CASSKGPRYSNQPQHF	TGTGCCAGTAGTAAAGGGCCCAGATATAGCAATCAGCCCCAGCATTTT
TRBD1	.	TRBV19	TRBJ1-1	16	CASNTDTGTGRTEAFF	TGTGCCAGTAACACAGACACCGGGACAGGGCGAACTGAAGCTTTCTTT
TRBD2	.	TRBV5-4	TRBJ2-3	16	CASSSRLAGSTDTQYF	TGTGCCAGCAGCTCACGACTAGCGGGGAGCACAGATACGCAGTATTTT
.	once	TRBV18	TRBJ2-7	15	CASSPGVASIHEQYF	TGTGCCAGCTCACCGGGGGTAGCTTCTATCCACGAGCAGTACTTC
.	.	TRBV4-1	TRBJ2-1	14	CASSLRDLHNEQFF	TGCGCCAGCAGCCTCCGGGACCTCCACAATGAGCAGTTCTTC
.	.	TRBV19	TRBJ2-7	15	CASSGRRARAYEQYF	TGTGCCAGTAGTGGCAGGAGGGCCCGCGCCTACGAGCAGTACTTC
.	.	TRBV28	TRBJ2-7	14	CASSGGPSSYEQYF	TGTGCCAGCAGTGGAGGTCCCAGCTCCTACGAGCAGTACTTC
TRBD1	.	TRBV10-3	TRBJ2-1	15	CAIRNDRDKLYEQFF	TGTGCCATCAGAAACGACAGGGATAAGCTCTATGAGCAGTTCTTC
TRBD1	.	TRBV18	TRBJ2-7	15	CASSLGQGDTYEQYF	TGTGCCAGCTCACTTGGACAGGGAGACACCTACGAGCAGTACTTC
.	once	TRBV28	TRBJ2-7	14	CASSSSGTTGEQYF	TGTGCCAGCAGTTCATCCGGGACCACCGGCGAGCAGTACTTC
TRBD1	.	TRBV7-2	TRBJ1-1	13	CASSLGEDRETFF	TGTGCCAGCAGCTTAGGAGAGGACAGGGAAACTTTCTTT
TRBD2	.	TRBV18	TRBJ2-1	14	CASSPGTSSNEQFF	TGTGCCAGCTCGCCCGGGACTAGCTCCAATGAGCAGTTCTTC
.	.	TRBV18	TRBJ2-1	15	CASSPRTQSNNEQFF	TGTGCCAGCTCACCGAGGACACAATCTAACAATGAGCAGTTCTTC
.	few	TRBV6-1	TRBJ2-7	15	CASSNHGQVRGEQYF	TGTGCCAGCAGTAACCACGGACAGGTCCGGGGGGAGCAGTACTTC
.	.	TRBV12-5	TRBJ1-2	16	CASGLVLPGFKKGYTF	TGTGCTAGTGGTTTGGTACTACCAGGCTTCAAGAAGGGCTACACCTTC
.	.	TRBV7-2	TRBJ2-3	16	CASSLRGGAPTDTQYF	TGTGCCAGCAGCCTAAGGGGGGGGGCGCCGACAGATACGCAGTATTTT
.	once	TRBV28	TRBJ1-5	14	CASSFIQGNQPQHF	TGTGCCAGCAGTTTTATACAGGGCAATCAGCCCCAGCATTTT
.	once	TRBV18	TRBJ1-5	18	CASSPIPGGGSSNQPQHF	TGTGCCAGCTCACCTATACCGGGCGGAGGGAGTAGCAATCAGCCCCAGCATTTT